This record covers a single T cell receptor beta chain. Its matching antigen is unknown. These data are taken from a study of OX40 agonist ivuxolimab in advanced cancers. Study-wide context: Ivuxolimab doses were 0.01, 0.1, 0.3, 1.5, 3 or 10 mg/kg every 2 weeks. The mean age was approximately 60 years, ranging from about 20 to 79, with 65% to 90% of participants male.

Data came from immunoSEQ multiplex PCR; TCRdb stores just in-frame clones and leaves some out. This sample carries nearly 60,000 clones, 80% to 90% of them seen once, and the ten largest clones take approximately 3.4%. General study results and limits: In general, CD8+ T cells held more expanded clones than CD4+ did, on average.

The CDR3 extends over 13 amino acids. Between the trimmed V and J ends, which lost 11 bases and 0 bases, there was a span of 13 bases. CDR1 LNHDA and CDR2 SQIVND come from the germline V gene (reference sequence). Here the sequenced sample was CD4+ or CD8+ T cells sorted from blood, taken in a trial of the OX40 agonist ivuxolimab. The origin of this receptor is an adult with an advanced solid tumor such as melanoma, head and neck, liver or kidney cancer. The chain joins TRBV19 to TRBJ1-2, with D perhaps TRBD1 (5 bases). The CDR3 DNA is TGTGCCGTGCGCAGGGCTCCTAACTATGGCTACACCTTC. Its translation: CAVRRAPNYGYTF.